The 2 T cell receptor beta chains reported below all come from one sample, sequenced in a study of molecular identifiers for immune sequencing clone quantification. Via MiXCR, TCRdb re-called the PCR reads, giving one row per CDR3 protein. Of about 640,000 distinct CDR3 sequences in the sample, 20% were seen once. The specimen was naive CD8+ T cells from blood, with Jurkat cell RNA spiked in. The sample's subset: FACS-sorted CD8+CD4-CCR7+CD45RA+ naive T cells. All receptors come from a human donor in good health. Some libraries in this study had Jurkat cell RNA spiked in.

The CDR3 spells CAISEQGTSYEQYF. DNA for the CDR3: TGTGCCATCAGTGAGCAGGGTACTTCCTACGAGCAGTACTTC. The V gene is TRBV10-3, the J gene TRBJ2-7; weak D call: TRBD1 (5 bases). Per the germline V gene, CDR1 is ENHRY and CDR2 is SYGVKD. V lost 2 bases and J 1 base, leaving 9 bases between the germline ends. This CDR3 has 14 residues.

With regard to this clonotype: Possible read error: a much larger clone is one base away. The chain recombines TRBV12-3 or TRBV12-4 with TRBJ1-5; the match to TRBD1 covers 8 bases. J gave up 3 bases and V 8 bases, and 12 bases lay outside the gene matches. The CDR3 contains 16 residues. The DNA for the CDR3 is TGTGCCAGCGGCTTGGCCGGGACAGGACACAATCAGCCCCAGCATTTT. Residues: CASGLAGTGHNQPQHF.